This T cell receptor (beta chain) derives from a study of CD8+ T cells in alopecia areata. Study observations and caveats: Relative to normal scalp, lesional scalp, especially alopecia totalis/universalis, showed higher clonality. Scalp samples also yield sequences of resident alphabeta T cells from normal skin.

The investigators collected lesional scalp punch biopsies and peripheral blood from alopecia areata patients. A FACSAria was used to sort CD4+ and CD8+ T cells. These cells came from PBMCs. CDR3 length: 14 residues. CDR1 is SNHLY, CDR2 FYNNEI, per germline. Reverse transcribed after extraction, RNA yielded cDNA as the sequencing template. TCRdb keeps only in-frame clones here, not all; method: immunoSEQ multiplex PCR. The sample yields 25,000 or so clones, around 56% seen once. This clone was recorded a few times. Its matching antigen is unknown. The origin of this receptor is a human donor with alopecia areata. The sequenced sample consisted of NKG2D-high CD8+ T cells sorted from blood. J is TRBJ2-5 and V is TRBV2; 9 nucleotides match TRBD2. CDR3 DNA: TGTGCGAGCGGAATAGCGGGAGAGCAAGAGACCCAGTACTTC. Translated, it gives CASGIAGEQETQYF.